The rows below give T cell receptor beta chains drawn from one sample of a study of blood T cell repertoires in COVID-19. Sequencing was performed with immunoSEQ multiplex PCR; in TCRdb, only in-frame clones are kept and a portion is missing. The repertoire holds about 140,000 clones, roughly four fifths seen once, with 9% to 10% in the top ten. The sample comprised peripheral blood. The receptor source for this set is a woman aged 50 to 65 with active or convalescent COVID-19. Each CDR3 is given with its conserved first and last residue. D genes are given only for firm matches. The size field is filled for only some rows; it gives once, few, many or a size class.

TRBV7-8	TRBJ2-7	.	TRBD2	TGTGCCAGCAGTTACAGCGGGGGTATCAGCTCCTACGAGCAGTACTTC	CASSYSGGISSYEQYF
TRBV19	TRBJ2-7	.	TRBD2	TGTGCCAGTACCACGGGACTAGCGGGAGTCTACGAGCAGTACTTC	CASTTGLAGVYEQYF
TRBV6-6	TRBJ1-2	few	TRBD1	TGTGCCAGCAGTGAGGGACAGGGAGGCTATGGCTACACCTTC	CASSEGQGGYGYTF
TRBV4-2	TRBJ1-2	.	.	TGTGCCAGCAGCGGACGGGGATATGGCTACACCTTC	CASSGRGYGYTF
TRBV2	TRBJ1-6	.	TRBD1	TGTGCCAGCAGTCCCTTGGACAGGCTAAATTCACCCCTCCACTTT	CASSPLDRLNSPLHF
TRBV7-2	TRBJ1-2	.	.	TGTGCCAGCAGCTTCTCACCGGACGCGGGAGGTGGCTACACCTTC	CASSFSPDAGGGYTF
TRBV20-1	TRBJ1-1	.	.	TGCAGTGCTAGTTTGCCAGGGCTAAGCACTGAAGCTTTCTTT	CSASLPGLSTEAFF
TRBV19	TRBJ1-1	.	.	TGTGCCAGTAGTACGACAGTGAACACTGAAGCTTTCTTT	CASSTTVNTEAFF
TRBV9	TRBJ2-1	.	TRBD2	TGTGCCAGCAGCGTAGACGGGACTAGCAATGAGCAGTTCTTC	CASSVDGTSNEQFF
TRBV24-1	TRBJ2-1	.	.	TGTGCCACCAGTGAAACCTCCTGGGCAGGGCCGAATGAGCAGTTCTTC	CATSETSWAGPNEQFF
TRBV6-6	TRBJ1-2	.	TRBD1	TGTGCCAGCAGTTACGAGACAGGGGGCTACACCTTC	CASSYETGGYTF
TRBV12-3/TRBV12-4	TRBJ1-6	.	TRBD1	TGTGCCAGCAGTAGACAGGGGTATTCACCCCTCCACTTT	CASSRQGYSPLHF
TRBV29-1	TRBJ2-5	.	TRBD1	TGCAGCGTGAGGGGGACAGGGCAAGAGACCCAGTACTTC	CSVRGTGQETQYF
TRBV19	TRBJ2-6	.	.	TGTGCCAGTAGTTTGCAGGTGGCCAACGTCCTGACTTTC	CASSLQVANVLTF
TRBV13	TRBJ2-7	.	TRBD2	TGTGCCAGCAGCTCTTTTCTAGCGGACACATACGAGCAGTACTTC	CASSSFLADTYEQYF
TRBV27	TRBJ1-2	once	.	TGTGCCAGCAGGGACCCGGGGAGCTATGGCTACACCTTC	CASRDPGSYGYTF
TRBV19	TRBJ1-2	few	.	TGTGCCAGTAGTACTTATGGCTACACCTTC	CASSTYGYTF
TRBV7-8	TRBJ2-1	.	.	TGTGCCAGCAGCTTAGCCGTCCTGAATGAGCAGTTCTTC	CASSLAVLNEQFF
TRBV7-2	TRBJ1-6	few	.	TGTGCCAGCAGCCCTACCTACGCTAGAATTAATTCACCCCTCCACTTT	CASSPTYARINSPLHF
TRBV19	TRBJ2-7	.	TRBD2	TGTGCCAGTAGTTCCCAAGCGGGAGTCGGATACGAGCAGTACTTC	CASSSQAGVGYEQYF
TRBV2	TRBJ1-1	once	.	TGTGCCAGCAGCGTCACCGACAGAAACACTGAAGCTTTCTTT	CASSVTDRNTEAFF
TRBV4-1	TRBJ1-5	.	TRBD1	TGCGCCAGCAGCCAAGATCGGGGGACAGGGGGCAATCAGCCCCAGCATTTT	CASSQDRGTGGNQPQHF
TRBV27	TRBJ2-3	.	TRBD2	TGTGCCAGCAGACCCACGGGACTAGCGGAGGGGAGGCCGAGCACAGATACGCAGTATTTT	CASRPTGLAEGRPSTDTQYF
TRBV4-2	TRBJ2-4	.	TRBD2	TGTGCCAGCAGCCCTGGAGCGGGGGGTTTAGCCAAAAACATTCAGTACTTC	CASSPGAGGLAKNIQYF
TRBV29-1	TRBJ2-7	.	.	TGCAGCGTCCGGACGCCAGGGCCCGCCGGCGAGCAGTACTTC	CSVRTPGPAGEQYF
TRBV28	TRBJ1-2	.	.	TGTGCCAGCAGCCTCCGTCGGGACTCACTCTATGGCTACACCTTC	CASSLRRDSLYGYTF
TRBV5-1	TRBJ1-1	few	TRBD1	TGCGCCAGCAGCAGCAGGGGGCTCCCTGGTGAAGCTTTCTTT	CASSSRGLPGEAFF
TRBV7-3	TRBJ1-1	.	TRBD1	TGTGCCAGCAGCTTACCAGGGGGAAGCACTGAAGCTTTCTTT	CASSLPGGSTEAFF
TRBV20-1	TRBJ1-2	.	TRBD1	TGCAGTGCTCACAGGGGCCCCACCTTC	CSAHRGPTF
TRBV24-1	TRBJ2-1	.	TRBD2	TGTGCCACCAGTGATTTGACTACTAGCGGGGGCCTCAATGAGCAGTTCTTC	CATSDLTTSGGLNEQFF
TRBV6-4	TRBJ1-1	once	TRBD1	TGTGCCAGCAGTGCGGTCAGGGGGGACACTGAAGCTTTCTTT	CASSAVRGDTEAFF
TRBV10-3	TRBJ2-3	.	.	TGTGCCATCAGTTCTGGGGAGGCAGATACGCAGTATTTT	CAISSGEADTQYF
TRBV6-2/TRBV6-3	TRBJ2-7	.	TRBD2	TGTGCCAGCAGCCCCGGGGGGAGCTCCTACGAGCAGTACTTC	CASSPGGSSYEQYF
TRBV5-3	TRBJ2-1	.	.	TGTGCCAGAAGCTGGGCTAACTCTAAGGGGGTCTCCTACAATGAGCAGTTCTTC	CARSWANSKGVSYNEQFF
TRBV19	TRBJ2-5	once	TRBD2	TGTGCCAGTAGACCGACGGGACTAGGCATGGAGACCCAGTACTTC	CASRPTGLGMETQYF
TRBV10-3	TRBJ2-6	.	TRBD1	TGTGCCATCAGCATAACAGGGGTAGGGGCCAACGTCCTGACTTTC	CAISITGVGANVLTF
TRBV4-1	TRBJ1-1	.	.	TGCGCCAGCAGCCAAGATACAGCGGATAGGTACACTGAAGCTTTCTTT	CASSQDTADRYTEAFF
TRBV5-4	TRBJ1-1	.	TRBD1	TGTGCCAGCAGCGCCGACAGGGTAGGCACTGAAGCTTTCTTT	CASSADRVGTEAFF
TRBV2	TRBJ2-1	.	TRBD2	TGTGCCAGCAGTGAACTACTAGCGGGGGCCGAGTACAATGAGCAGTTCTTC	CASSELLAGAEYNEQFF
TRBV9	TRBJ2-5	once	TRBD1	TGTGCCAGCAGCGTAGTTGCGGGGACAGGGGCAGAGACCCAGTACTTC	CASSVVAGTGAETQYF
TRBV6-6	TRBJ1-2	.	TRBD1	TGTGCCAGCAGTTACTCGAGGGACAGCTATGGCTACACCTTC	CASSYSRDSYGYTF
TRBV6-5	TRBJ1-2	.	TRBD1	TGTGCCAGCACCCTAGACAGGGGCTATGGCTACACCTTC	CASTLDRGYGYTF
TRBV7-8	TRBJ2-2	few	.	TGTGCCAGCAGCCGCACTACCACGAACACCGGGGAGCTGTTTTTT	CASSRTTTNTGELFF
TRBV9	TRBJ2-2	.	.	TGTGCCAGCAGCGTTCAGGGCGCGAACACCGGGGAGCTGTTTTTT	CASSVQGANTGELFF
TRBV5-5	TRBJ2-7	.	TRBD1	TGTGCCAGCAGCAAAACCGGGACAGACACCTACGAGCAGTACTTC	CASSKTGTDTYEQYF
TRBV13	TRBJ1-2	.	TRBD1	TGTGCCAGCAGCTTACTCGCGACAGGGGGTTTGGGTGGCTACACCTTC	CASSLLATGGLGGYTF
TRBV13	TRBJ2-3	.	TRBD2	TGTGCCAGCTCCGACTGGCGGGAGTCCCCAGATACGCAGTATTTT	CASSDWRESPDTQYF
TRBV5-6	TRBJ1-2	.	.	TGTGCCAGCAGCCTGGGCAGGTCTAACTATGGCTACACCTTC	CASSLGRSNYGYTF
TRBV3-1/TRBV3-2	TRBJ2-7	.	TRBD1	TGTGCCAGCAGCCACTCCGACAGGGGCTCGAGGGAGCAGTACTTC	CASSHSDRGSREQYF
TRBV13	TRBJ2-1	.	TRBD2	TGTGCCAGCAGCTCCCAGGGCGGCGGGAGGGCCGGATACAATGAGCAGTTCTTC	CASSSQGGGRAGYNEQFF
TRBV4-2	TRBJ1-1	.	.	TGTGCCAGCAGCCAAGCACAGGGTGTGTATGGCACTGAAGCTTTCTTT	CASSQAQGVYGTEAFF
TRBV7-9	TRBJ2-5	few	.	TGTGCCAGCAGCTTGGCACCCCCGGGAGAGACCCAGTACTTC	CASSLAPPGETQYF
TRBV7-6	TRBJ2-1	.	TRBD1	TGTGCCAGCAGCCTAGTCGGACAGGGGGCCAATGAGCAGTTCTTC	CASSLVGQGANEQFF
TRBV27	TRBJ2-5	.	TRBD1	TGTGCCAGCAGTTTTACAGGGGGAGAGACCCAGTACTTC	CASSFTGGETQYF
TRBV11-2	TRBJ1-4	.	TRBD1	TGTGCCAGCAGCTTAGCCCCCGGGACAGGGAGTGAAAAACTGTTTTTT	CASSLAPGTGSEKLFF